This TCR beta chain appears in the sequencing data of a study of blood T cells in healthy people across ages. CDR1 is LNHNV, CDR2 YYDKDF, per germline (reference sequence). The V end lost 0 bases, the J end lost 4 bases, and 16 bases lay between the germline ends. There are 17 residues in the CDR3. Each donor had ten milliliters of peripheral blood drawn. A sample-barcoded 5' primer and a J-beta primer mix were used in a second PCR of roughly 7 to 11 cycles. TCRdb redid the calling of the 5' RACE reads with MiXCR, one entry per CDR3 protein. The sample consists of about a million distinct CDR3 sequences, roughly half of them appearing once. About this clonotype: The antigen is not known.

Study-level points and caveats: Naive CD4+ cell counts and diversity both ran higher in long-lived than in aged donors.

The TCR sequence derives from a woman aged 60-75 years in good health. Sequenced input: blood. This rearrangement joins TRBV15 to TRBJ2-4; D is perhaps TRBD1 (5 bases). The CDR3 sequence: CATSREGAGSVKNIQYF. The DNA of the CDR3 is TGTGCCACCAGCAGAGAAGGGGCAGGGTCCGTTAAAAACATTCAGTACTTC. Full variable domain (missing parts from reference TRBV15 and TRBJ2-4): DAMVIQNPRYQVTQFGKPVTLSCSQTLNHNVMYWYQQKSSQAPKLLFHYYDKDFNNEADTPDNFQSRRPNTSFCFLDIRSPGLGDTAMYLCATSREGAGSVKNIQYFGAGTRLSVL.